Described below is a single T cell receptor (beta chain) sequence and its context. Trimming removed 0 bases from V and 4 bases from J; junction bases left unmatched: 5. The CDR3 sequence is 15 residues long. Germline CDR1 is LGHNA and CDR2 is YNFKEQ. The sample originates from a study of cytomegalovirus exposure and HLA in healthy donors. The primer mix had 60 Vbeta and 13 Jbeta primers. The assay was immunoSEQ multiplex PCR, and TCRdb's table has in-frame clones only and misses some. Recorded here are roughly 70,000 clones; the top ten clones represent 2.7%. The receptor was isolated from a man aged 35-49 years in good health and CMV-seronegative. The V and J genes are TRBV4-2 and TRBJ2-5; 7 bases map to TRBD2. The source material was PBMCs. The CDR3 loop is CASSQEERGGETQYF. The CDR3 nucleotides read TGTGCCAGCAGCCAAGAGGAGCGGGGTGGAGAGACCCAGTACTTC.